This T cell receptor beta chain was identified in a study of cytomegalovirus exposure and HLA in healthy donors. General study findings and limits: Cytomegalovirus-associated TCR beta chains were listed, numbering roughly 150.

Researchers ran the PCR with 60 Vbeta and 13 Jbeta primers. TCRdb's table, derived via immunoSEQ multiplex PCR, lists solely in-frame clones and lacks some. Among 150,000 to 200,000 clones, roughly 74% were seen once, and the ten largest hold roughly 7.1%. With regard to this clone: Antigen unknown.

The CDR3 is made up of 15 amino acids. The germline V gene encodes CDR1 SEHNR and CDR2 FQNEAQ (reference sequence). Germline trimming cut 2 bases from V and 2 bases from J; bases unmatched to any gene: 1. The rearrangement joins TRBV7-9 to TRBJ2-1, with 9 nucleotides matching TRBD2. Sample: PBMCs. The clonotype originates from a woman aged 40 to 49 in good health and CMV-seropositive. The CDR3 here is CASSLLAGTYNEQFF. CDR3 bases: TGTGCCAGCAGCTTACTAGCGGGAACCTACAATGAGCAGTTCTTC. Together with reference TRBV7-9 and TRBJ2-1, the CDR3 gives the full variable domain: DTGVSQNPRHKITKRGQNVTFRCDPISEHNRLYWYRQTLGQGPEFLTYFQNEAQLEKSRLLSDRFSAERPKGSFSTLEIQRTEQGDSAMYLCASSLLAGTYNEQFFGPGTRLTVL.